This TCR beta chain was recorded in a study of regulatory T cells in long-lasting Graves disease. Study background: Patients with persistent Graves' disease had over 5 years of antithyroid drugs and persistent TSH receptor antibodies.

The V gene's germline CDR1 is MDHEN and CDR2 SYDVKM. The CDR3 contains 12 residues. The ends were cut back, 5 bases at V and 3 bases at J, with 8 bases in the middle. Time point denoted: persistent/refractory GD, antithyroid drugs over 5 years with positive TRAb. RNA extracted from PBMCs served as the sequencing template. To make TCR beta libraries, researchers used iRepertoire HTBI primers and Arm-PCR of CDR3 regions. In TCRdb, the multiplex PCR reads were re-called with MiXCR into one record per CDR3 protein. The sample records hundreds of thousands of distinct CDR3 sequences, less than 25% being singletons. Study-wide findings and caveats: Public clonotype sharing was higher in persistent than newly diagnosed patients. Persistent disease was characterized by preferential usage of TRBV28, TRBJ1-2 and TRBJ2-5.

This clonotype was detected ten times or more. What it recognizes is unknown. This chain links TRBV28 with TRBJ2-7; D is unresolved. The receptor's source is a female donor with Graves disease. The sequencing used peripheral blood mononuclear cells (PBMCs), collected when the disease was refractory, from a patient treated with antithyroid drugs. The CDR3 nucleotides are TGTGCCAGCAGTCCAACTTTCTACGAGCAGTACTTC. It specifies CASSPTFYEQYF.